This T cell receptor beta chain comes out of a study of T cell responses to AZD1222 COVID-19 vaccine. Worth noting for this clone: Its antigen is not identified.

The repertoire was sequenced with immunoSEQ multiplex PCR; TCRdb's copy has only in-frame clones and lacks some. The sample has over 100,000 clones, around 85% seen once; the top ten hold around 7.9%. Germline CDR1 SGHTA, CDR2 FQGTGA. The CDR3 length is 15 residues. V was pared by 5 bases and J by 10 bases, with 21 bases between. Study outcomes and limitations: After two AZD1222 doses, spike-specific TCR breadth and depth rose versus day 0. In the spike-specific TCR repertoire, nearly half reportedly target unmutated variant regions. Among vaccine-associated CD4 TCRs, coverage spanned spike, with dominance at 160-218 and 743-854. Clonal diversity was possibly underestimated, and white British individuals and females predominated among donors.

The chain employs TRBV7-3 and TRBJ2-1, with D perhaps assigned TRBD1 or TRBD2 (5 bases each). The material was peripheral blood, obtained 28 days after the second dose of the MenACWY control vaccine. The clonotype comes from an adult who received the MenACWY meningococcal vaccine as a control. CDR3 region: CASSPGASPTHEQFF. The CDR3 coding sequence is TGTGCCAGCAGCCCCGGGGCTAGCCCTACACACGAGCAGTTCTTC.